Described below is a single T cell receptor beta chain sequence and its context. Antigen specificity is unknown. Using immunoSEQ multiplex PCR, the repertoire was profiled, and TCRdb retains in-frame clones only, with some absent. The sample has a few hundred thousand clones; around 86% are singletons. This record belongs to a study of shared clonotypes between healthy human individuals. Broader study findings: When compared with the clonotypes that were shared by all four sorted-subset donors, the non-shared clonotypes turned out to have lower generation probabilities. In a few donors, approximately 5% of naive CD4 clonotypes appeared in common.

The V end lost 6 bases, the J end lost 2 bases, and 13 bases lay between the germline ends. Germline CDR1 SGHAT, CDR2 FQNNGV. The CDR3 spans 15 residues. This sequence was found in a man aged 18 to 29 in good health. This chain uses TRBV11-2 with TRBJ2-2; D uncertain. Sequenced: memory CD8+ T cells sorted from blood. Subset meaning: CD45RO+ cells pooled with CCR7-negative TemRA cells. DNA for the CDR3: TGTGCCAGCAGTGGAAGGGCAGTTAACACCGGGGAGCTGTTTTTT. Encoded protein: CASSGRAVNTGELFF. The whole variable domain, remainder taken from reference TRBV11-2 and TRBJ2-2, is EAGVAQSPRYKIIEKRQSVAFWCNPISGHATLYWYQQILGQGPKLLIQFQNNGVVDDSQLPKDRFSAERLKGVDSTLKIQPAKLEDSAVYLCASSGRAVNTGELFFGEGSRLTVL.